Following are 17 T cell receptor beta chains from one sample sequenced in a study of shared T cell receptors in the human thymus. Clones were sequenced by immunoSEQ multiplex PCR, and TCRdb holds only the in-frame ones, with some missing. In the table there are about 380,000 clones, 85% to 95% of which are singletons. What was sequenced was thymocytes. Receptors originate from a human donor.

V usage is TRBV5-5 and J usage is TRBJ2-7; TRBD1 matches 10 bases. Germline-derived CDR1 and CDR2 are SGHKS and YYEKEE (reference sequence). The ends lost 5 bases at V and 3 bases at J; junction bases unmatched: 8. This CDR3 region has 15 residues. In DNA, the CDR3 is TGTGCCAGCAGGTCGGACAGGGGGAACTTCTACGAGCAGTACTTC. Protein product: CASRSDRGNFYEQYF.

The CDR3 is CASRKGWYEQYF. The CDR3 nucleotides read TGCGCCAGCAGAAAAGGGTGGTACGAGCAGTACTTC. The chain recombines TRBV10-2 with TRBJ2-7; D unclear. The CDR3 covers 12 residues. Germline V gene data show CDR1 as WSHSY and CDR2 as SAAADI. Trimming removed 6 bases at V and 4 bases at J, with 10 bases between.

In regard to this clone: An end of the junction does not agree with germline; a read error may underlie this. Other DNA variants within this sample encode the same CDR3. V and J are TRBV27 and TRBJ2-7, with TRBD1 identical over 7 bases. The germline CDR1 and CDR2 sequences are MNHEY and SMNVEV (reference sequence). The CDR3 length is 14 residues. Here the CDR3 reads CASSPRQGRREQYF. CDR3 DNA: TGCGCCAGCAGTCCCAGACAGGGAAGAAGGGAGCAGTACTTC.

The V and J genes are TRBV21-1 and TRBJ1-5. TRBV21-1 counts as a pseudogene. The CDR3 sequence is 18 residues long. DNA for the CDR3: TGTGCCAGCCGGGGCAGGGATACCCACCGACGAGGCAATCAGCCCCAGCATTTT. As protein: CASRGRDTHRRGNQPQHF.

The rearrangement links TRBV25-1 to TRBJ2-2, with 11 bases lining up with TRBD1. This CDR3 has 14 amino acids. Germline trimming cut 6 bases from V and 4 bases from J; bases unmatched to any gene: 1. Germline loops: CDR1 MGHDK, CDR2 SYGVNS. CDR3 residues: CASSGTGGTGELFF. The DNA for the CDR3 is TGTGCCAGCAGCGGGACAGGGGGCACCGGGGAGCTGTTTTTT.

The V call is TRBV6-1, the J call TRBJ1-5; D is possibly TRBD1 (6 bases). The CDR3 has 15 amino acids. With 5 bases removed from V and 3 bases from J, the gap between germline ends came to 14 bases. CDR1 MNHNS and CDR2 SASEGT come from the germline V gene. The CDR3 region is CASSTSRGLNQPQHF. The CDR3 DNA reads TGTGCCAGCAGTACCTCCAGGGGTCTCAATCAGCCCCAGCATTTT.

The CDR3 bases are TGTGCCATCAGTGTCGAGACTAGCAACAATGAGCAGTTCTTC. Translation gives CAISVETSNNEQFF. This rearrangement joins TRBV10-3 to TRBJ2-1; 7 bases align to TRBD2. The V segment lost 4 bases and the J segment 5 bases; nucleotides outside the gene matches: 5. The length of the CDR3 is 14 residues. The V gene's germline CDR1 is ENHRY and CDR2 SYGVKD.

The V gene is TRBV7-2, the J gene TRBJ1-2; TRBD1 might be the D (6 bases). Between the trimmed V and J ends, which lost 0 bases and 6 bases, there was a span of 11 bases. Germline V CDR1 and CDR2: SGHTA, FQGNSA. This CDR3 contains 14 residues. For the CDR3, the DNA is TGTGCCAGCAGCTTAGCGGGGGCGCCCAATGGCTACACCTTC. Translating it yields CASSLAGAPNGYTF.

The chain recombines TRBV6-5 with TRBJ1-5; no reliable D call. The V end lost 0 bases, the J end lost 6 bases, and 6 bases lay between the germline ends. The CDR3 covers 13 residues. The germline CDR1 and CDR2 sequences are MNHEY and SVGAGI. CDR3 nucleotides: TGTGCCAGCAGTTACTCTCGGGCTCAGCCCCAGCATTTT. This encodes CASSYSRAQPQHF.

The chain joins TRBV5-1 to TRBJ1-2; the D gene is possibly TRBD1 (6 bases). Germline CDR1 reads SGHRS; CDR2 reads YFSETQ. The V gene lost 0 bases and the J gene lost 7 bases, with 19 bases spanning the gap. CDR3 length: 16 residues. The CDR3 sequence: CASSLGDRDKSLGYTF. CDR3 DNA sequence: TGCGCCAGCAGCTTGGGGGACCGGGACAAGTCGCTTGGCTACACCTTC. The whole variable domain, filled in from reference TRBV5-1 and TRBJ1-2, reads KAGVTQTPRYLIKTRGQQVTLSCSPISGHRSVSWYQQTPGQGLQFLFEYFSETQRNKGNFPGRFSGRQFSNSRSEMNVSTLELGDSALYLCASSLGDRDKSLGYTFGSGTRLTVV.

CDR3 sequence: CATSREPGPSSGAFYEQYF. CDR3 nucleotides: TGTGCCACCAGCAGAGAACCGGGACCCTCTAGCGGCGCTTTCTACGAGCAGTACTTC. The rearrangement links TRBV15 to TRBJ2-7; TRBD2 agrees at 7 bases. Germline trimming cut 0 bases from V and 3 bases from J; bases unmatched to any gene: 17. The CDR3 consists of 19 residues. Germline CDR1 is LNHNV and CDR2 is YYDKDF (reference sequence).

The genes are TRBV7-4 and TRBJ1-4, with D unresolved. Between the trimmed V and J ends, which lost 1 base and 11 bases, there was a span of 2 bases. Germline-derived CDR1 and CDR2 are SGHVT and SQSDAQ. This CDR3 has 10 amino acids. CDR3 bases: TGTGCCAGCAGCTTAGGCAAACTGTTTTTT. Protein: CASSLGKLFF.

The chain links TRBV27 to TRBJ2-7; 13 bases map to TRBD2. V dropped 5 bases and J dropped 6; count of bases not matched to a gene: 10. Per the germline V gene, CDR1 is MNHEY and CDR2 is SMNVEV (reference sequence). The length of the CDR3 is 16 residues. CDR3 DNA: TGTGCCAGCAGTCCACGGACTAGCGGGGGTCTATGCGAGCAGTACTTC. This encodes CASSPRTSGGLCEQYF.

This CDR3 reads CASSQEGQVLSNQPQHF. For the CDR3, the DNA is TGCGCCAGCAGCCAAGAGGGGCAGGTGCTTAGCAATCAGCCCCAGCATTTT. The V call is TRBV4-1, the J call TRBJ1-5, with a tentative D call TRBD1 (5 bases). V dropped 0 bases and J dropped 0 bases, with 12 bases sitting between them. Germline V gene data show CDR1 as MGHRA and CDR2 as YSYEKL. The CDR3 length is 17 residues.

The rearrangement links TRBV4-2 to TRBJ1-1, with D unclear. CDR3 size: 15 residues. Germline-derived CDR1 and CDR2 are LGHNA and YNFKEQ. V was pared by 0 bases and J by 1 base, with 9 bases between. The CDR3 reads CASSQDGQTNTEAFF. CDR3 bases: TGTGCCAGCAGCCAAGACGGCCAGACGAACACTGAAGCTTTCTTT.

The genes are TRBV9 and TRBJ2-3; a weak D match, TRBD2 (6 bases). The length of the CDR3 is 16 residues. CDR1 and CDR2 from the germline V gene are SGDLS and YYNGEE. V was cut by 4 bases and J by 0 bases, with 15 bases left in between. The CDR3: CASSPRGSGSTDTQYF. The CDR3 coding sequence is TGTGCCAGCAGCCCTCGGGGTAGCGGTAGCACAGATACGCAGTATTTT.

This clone appeared once. J is TRBJ1-5 and V is TRBV28, with D perhaps TRBD1 (6 bases). Germline-derived CDR1 and CDR2 are MDHEN and SYDVKM. The CDR3 extends over 16 amino acids. The ends were cut back, 7 bases at V and 5 bases at J, with 21 bases in the middle. The DNA for the CDR3 is TGTGCCAGCACCAGACTTATGAGGGGGGGTGATCAGCCCCAGCATTTT. Its protein is CASTRLMRGGDQPQHF.